These 29 T cell receptor beta chains were all obtained from the same sample, sequenced in a study of blood T cells in healthy people across ages. Primers used in a second PCR of about 7 to 12 cycles were a sample-barcoded 5' primer and a J-beta primer mix. TCRdb passed the 5' RACE reads through MiXCR, listing each CDR3 protein once. The sample carries 700,000 to 900,000 distinct CDR3 sequences, around 24% recorded once. The same specimen was also included in a second study, on T cells of mothers and their children.

Sequenced input: blood. These receptors were obtained from a boy between 10 and 17 years old in good health.

The genes are TRBV30 and TRBJ1-2; D not certain. Trimming removed 2 bases at V and 6 bases at J, with 13 bases between. Looked up from germline, CDR1 is GTSNPN and CDR2 is SVGIG (reference sequence). CDR3 size: 13 residues. The CDR3 DNA sequence: TGTGCCTGGAGTCGTGAGGGTGGGAATGGCTACACCTTC. As protein: CAWSREGGNGYTF.

J is TRBJ1-2 and V is TRBV12-3 or TRBV12-4, with 9 bases aligning to TRBD1. This CDR3 comprises 13 residues. The V segment lost 4 bases and the J segment 8 bases; nucleotides outside the gene matches: 5. In nucleotides, the CDR3 is TGTGCCAGCAGTTCCGGGACAGGGAGCGGCTACACCTTC. Protein sequence: CASSSGTGSGYTF.

V gene TRBV6-1 combines with J gene TRBJ2-6; TRBD2 might be the D (7 bases). Trimming left V 7 bases short and J 0 bases short, with 22 bases between. CDR1 MNHNS and CDR2 SASEGT come from the germline V gene. This CDR3 spans 19 amino acids. The CDR3 coding sequence is TGTGCCAGCACCCGAAGAGGGGGGGCGGTTATCTCTGGGGCCAACGTCCTGACTTTC. It yields the protein CASTRRGGAVISGANVLTF.

This clonotype was detected only a few times. This chain connects TRBV7-3 to TRBJ2-7; 7 bases are a match to TRBD1. V dropped 0 bases and J dropped 2; count of bases not matched to a gene: 7. Per germline, CDR1 SGHTA and CDR2 FQGTGA. The length of the CDR3 is 16 residues. This CDR3 is CASSLTAGTDTYEQYF. The CDR3 DNA is TGTGCCAGCAGCTTAACGGCCGGGACAGACACCTACGAGCAGTACTTC.

The CDR3: CASSVGDKETQYF. The CDR3 nucleotides are TGTGCCAGCAGCGTCGGTGACAAAGAGACCCAGTACTTC. This sequence joins TRBV9 and TRBJ2-5, with D unclear. The CDR3 is 13 amino acids. Trimming stripped 2 bases from V and 3 bases from J, with 8 bases between. Germline values: CDR1 SGDLS, CDR2 YYNGEE.

The chain carries TRBV29-1 and TRBJ2-5; D not certain. The CDR3 runs 11 residues. Germline CDR1 reads SQVTM; CDR2 reads ANQGSEA. The V gene lost 5 bases and the J gene lost 4 bases, with 8 bases spanning the gap. For the CDR3, the DNA is TGCAGCGTTACGGGCGCAGAGACCCAGTACTTC. As protein: CSVTGAETQYF.

The chain has TRBV5-1 and TRBJ2-7, with no clear D. Trimming pared 5 bases from V and 7 bases from J, leaving 22 bases between. CDR3 length: 15 amino acids. Per the germline V gene, CDR1 is SGHRS and CDR2 is YFSETQ. CDR3 sequence: CASSFRSGSTQEQYF. The CDR3 DNA reads as TGCGCCAGCAGTTTTCGATCTGGATCAACACAGGAGCAGTACTTC.

The rearrangement joins TRBV27 to TRBJ1-1; D uncertain. The germline CDR1 and CDR2 sequences are MNHEY and SMNVEV (reference sequence). CDR3 length: 13 amino acids. V was cut by 6 bases and J by 1 base, with 9 bases left in between. The CDR3, as DNA: TGTGCCAGCAGAAATGACGGGAACACTGAAGCTTTCTTT. Translating gives CASRNDGNTEAFF.

This clonotype has more than one count but fewer than ten. The chain employs TRBV3-1 and TRBJ2-3; D gene uncertain. The CDR3 has 14 residues. Looked up from germline, CDR1 is LGHDT and CDR2 is YNNKEL (reference sequence). V was cut by 1 base and J by 5 bases, with 10 bases left in between. The CDR3 reads CASSQGLIGDTQYF. CDR3 sequence (DNA): TGTGCCAGCAGCCAAGGGCTAATCGGAGATACGCAGTATTTT.

This rearrangement joins TRBV5-1 to TRBJ1-4; possibly TRBD1 for D (6 bases). V shed 0 bases and J shed 6 bases, with 12 bases lying between them. This CDR3 is built from 15 residues. The V gene's germline CDR1 is SGHRS and CDR2 YFSETQ. The CDR3: CASSLAGARDEKLFF. CDR3 coding DNA: TGCGCCAGCAGCTTGGCAGGGGCTCGGGATGAAAAACTGTTTTTT.

The chain has TRBV3-1 and TRBJ1-1, with D perhaps matching TRBD1 (6 bases). The CDR3 is 15 residues long. Looked up from germline, CDR1 is LGHDT and CDR2 is YNNKEL (reference sequence). The germline V and J ends were trimmed by 1 base and 1 base, with 10 bases remaining between them. CDR3 DNA: TGTGCCAGCAGCCAAGTGAGGGGGGGGAACACTGAAGCTTTCTTT. It specifies CASSQVRGGNTEAFF.

The gene calls are TRBV12-3 or TRBV12-4 and TRBJ1-4, with D perhaps matching TRBD1 (5 bases). V shed 5 bases and J shed 8 bases, with 15 bases lying between them. The CDR3 is 14 amino acids. Here the CDR3 reads CASSRTSGAEKLFF. The CDR3 bases are TGTGCCAGCAGTCGAACATCTGGGGCGGAAAAACTGTTTTTT.

This clonotype showed up just a few times. The rearrangement uses TRBV2 and TRBJ2-2; D might be TRBD2 (6 bases). The CDR3 totals 15 residues. Germline CDR1 and CDR2: SNHLY and FYNNEI. Trimming stripped 7 bases from V and 4 bases from J, with 16 bases between. The CDR3 loop is CASTGRGMLTGELFF. CDR3 nucleotide sequence: TGTGCCAGCACGGGGCGGGGTATGCTCACCGGGGAGCTGTTTTTT.

On this clonotype: Relative to the germline gene, one junction end is altered; a read error may explain this. The chain recombines TRBV29-1 with TRBJ2-4; D is perhaps TRBD1 (6 bases). In germline, CDR1 is SQVTM, CDR2 ANQGSEA. The CDR3 runs 11 residues. CDR3 loop: CSVGAQGFQNF. CDR3 nucleotides: TGCAGCGTTGGGGCCCAGGGGTTTCAGAACTTC. Filled out from reference TRBV29-1 and TRBJ2-4, the complete variable domain reads SAVISQKPSRDICQRGTSLTIQCQVDSQVTMMFWYRQQPGQSLTLIATANQGSEATYESGFVIDKFPISRPNLTFSTLTVSNMSPEDSSIYLCSVGAQGFQNFGAGTRLSVL.

The chain recombines TRBV4-1 with TRBJ2-4, with TRBD1 as a possible D gene (6 bases). CDR1 and CDR2 (germline): MGHRA, YSYEKL. V was clipped by 4 bases and J by 3 bases, with 19 bases between them. The CDR3 loop spans 17 amino acids. The CDR3 region has the DNA TGCGCCAGCAGCCGGACCCCGGCAGGGGTGGACAAAAACATTCAGTACTTC. This translates into CASSRTPAGVDKNIQYF.

This clonotype was seen a few times. CDR3 amino acids: CASSTWTGGRLGPEQYF. As DNA, the CDR3 is TGTGCCAGCAGCACCTGGACAGGGGGCCGCCTCGGGCCCGAGCAGTACTTC. The rearrangement uses TRBV3-1 and TRBJ2-7; 11 bases map to TRBD1. The CDR3 loop spans 17 amino acids. Per germline, CDR1 LGHDT and CDR2 YNNKEL (reference sequence). V dropped 5 bases and J dropped 6; count of bases not matched to a gene: 15.

This clonotype was seen more than once but under ten times. The chain couples TRBV12-3 or TRBV12-4 to TRBJ2-2; D is possibly TRBD2 (5 bases). V was clipped by 2 bases and J by 6 bases, with 10 bases between them. The CDR3 spans 14 residues. The CDR3 protein is CASSLRGSPGELFF. The CDR3 nucleotides are TGTGCCAGCAGTTTAAGAGGGTCCCCCGGGGAGCTGTTTTTT.

J is TRBJ2-5 and V is TRBV28; 7 bases agree with TRBD2. The CDR3 contains 14 residues. Germline V gene data show CDR1 as MDHEN and CDR2 as SYDVKM. The ends lost 6 bases at V and 2 bases at J; junction bases unmatched: 6. This chain's CDR3 is CASSNRGVQETQYF. CDR3 sequence (DNA): TGTGCCAGCAGCAACCGGGGGGTGCAAGAGACCCAGTACTTC.

The rearrangement links TRBV5-5 to TRBJ2-5; no definite D call. The J call may not be correct, given that the DNA end is closer to TRBJ2-1. This CDR3 comprises 11 residues. The germline V gene has CDR1 SGHKS and CDR2 YYEKEE (reference sequence). The CDR3 bases are TGTGCCAGCAGTCAGTCGGATGAGCAGTTCTTC. This codes for CASSQSDEQFF.

The table lists this clonotype with a few counts. V and J are TRBV14 and TRBJ1-1; D call uncertain. This CDR3 region has 13 residues. Germline V lookup: CDR1 SGHDN, CDR2 FVKESK. Trimming stripped 8 bases from V and 2 bases from J, with 12 bases between. The CDR3 reads CASRWQANTEAFF. The CDR3, as DNA: TGTGCCAGCCGGTGGCAGGCAAACACTGAAGCTTTCTTT.

This chain links TRBV20-1 with TRBJ1-2; the D is unclear. V gave up 3 bases and J gave up 7 bases, with 6 bases separating them. The CDR3 is made up of 10 amino acids. The germline gives CDR1 DFQATT, CDR2 SNEGSKA (reference sequence). CDR3 amino acids: CSASVAGYTF. The CDR3, as DNA: TGCAGTGCTAGCGTGGCTGGCTACACCTTC.

This rearrangement joins TRBV2 to TRBJ2-3, with 9 nucleotides matching TRBD2. V was pared by 1 base and J by 4 bases, with 3 bases of the junction left unmatched. Germline CDR1 is SNHLY and CDR2 is FYNNEI. The CDR3 runs to 15 residues. The CDR3 nucleotides are TGTGCCAGCAGTGAAGAGCGGGGGGTCCCAGATACGCAGTATTTT. Protein sequence: CASSEERGVPDTQYF.

The rearrangement uses TRBV27 and TRBJ2-5; 8 nucleotides line up with TRBD2. V was pared by 5 bases and J by 3 bases, with 14 bases of the junction left unmatched. This CDR3 has 17 amino acids. Germline V gene lookup returns CDR1 MNHEY and CDR2 SMNVEV (reference sequence). Here the CDR3 DNA reads TGTGCCAGCAGTCCCGATGGCGGGGGGCTGGGAGAAGAGACCCAGTACTTC. Its translation: CASSPDGGGLGEETQYF.

This clonotype has a handful of counts. The rearrangement joins TRBV12-3 or TRBV12-4 to TRBJ2-5; 9 bases fit TRBD2. J gave up 1 base and V 6 bases, and 9 bases lay outside the gene matches. The CDR3 length is 16 residues. The CDR3 here is CASSPPLAGLQETQYF. The CDR3, as DNA: TGTGCCAGCAGCCCACCTCTAGCGGGGCTCCAAGAGACCCAGTACTTC.

This clonotype was recorded a few times. V is TRBV10-3 and J is TRBJ2-6; D is perhaps TRBD1 (6 bases). V was pared by 11 bases and J by 0 bases, with 14 bases between. CDR3 length equals 15 residues. CDR1 is ENHRY and CDR2 is SYGVKD in the germline V gene. The DNA of the CDR3 is TGTGCCTCGGCAGGGGCGTACTCTGGGGCCAACGTCCTGACTTTC. It specifies CASAGAYSGANVLTF.

V usage is TRBV30 and J usage is TRBJ1-5; D unresolved. CDR3 size: 12 residues. V was pared by 0 bases and J by 6 bases, with 6 bases between. Germline V gene data show CDR1 as GTSNPN and CDR2 as SVGIG (reference sequence). As DNA, the CDR3 is TGTGCCTGGAGTGTAAATAGTCAGCCCCAGCATTTT. It specifies CAWSVNSQPQHF.

This clonotype was counted only a few times. CDR3 DNA sequence: TGCGCCAGCAGCGGTAGCGGGGGGTCGAACACCGGGGAGCTGTTTTTT. This sequence encodes CASSGSGGSNTGELFF. The chain is built from TRBV5-1 and TRBJ2-2, with 10 bases matching TRBD2. CDR1 is SGHRS, CDR2 YFSETQ, per germline. Trimming took 4 bases from V and 0 from J; bases not matched to a gene: 3. The CDR3 length is 16 residues.

This clonotype was detected only a few times. This chain connects TRBV20-1 to TRBJ2-5; 11 bases are a match to TRBD2. With V trimmed by 6 bases and J by 4 bases, 10 bases remained unmatched. This CDR3 is 15 amino acids long. Germline V CDR1 and CDR2: DFQATT, SNEGSKA (reference sequence). For the CDR3, the DNA is TGCAGTGCCGAAAATTTAGCGGGGGGGCCAGAGACCCAGTACTTC. This codes for CSAENLAGGPETQYF.

V and J are TRBV12-5 and TRBJ2-1; TRBD2 matches at 9 bases. CDR3 length: 13 residues. Germline-derived CDR1 and CDR2 are LGHNT and FRNRAP. J was trimmed by 9 bases and V by 1 base; bases with no gene match: 1. The CDR3 sequence: CASGLGLAVEQFF. The CDR3 DNA reads TGTGCTAGTGGTTTGGGACTAGCGGTTGAGCAGTTCTTC.